This T cell receptor beta chain was sequenced in a study of blood T cell repertoires in COVID-19. Study in general: PBMCs, B-cell-depleted T cells, or T cells were the source of the cDNA or gDNA that made up the material.

In the source study's methods: Nucleated cell number was recorded as an estimate derived from reference gene primer amplification. Sequencing was performed with immunoSEQ multiplex PCR; in TCRdb, only in-frame clones are kept and a portion is missing. That table furnishes V, J and clone size, whereas the DNA furnished D and trimming. Here the sample spans about 190,000 clones, 89% being singletons. There are 20 residues in the CDR3. Germline CDR1 reads SGHAT; CDR2 reads FQNNGV. J was trimmed by 4 bases and V by 0 bases; bases with no gene match: 14. V gene TRBV11-2 combines with J gene TRBJ2-5, with 13 nucleotides matching TRBD2. Sequencing was performed on peripheral blood. This clonotype was sampled from a man aged 40-49 years with acute or convalescent COVID-19. CDR3 sequence reads: CASSLDTSGGAFSGRETQYF. CDR3 nucleotides: TGTGCCAGCAGCTTAGATACTAGCGGGGGGGCTTTTTCGGGCCGAGAGACCCAGTACTTC.